These 25 T cell receptor beta chains share one sample of origin, sequenced in a study of T cells after yellow fever vaccination. TCRdb re-analysed the 5' RACE reads in MiXCR, keeping a single row per CDR3 protein. Seen here are roughly 240,000 distinct CDR3 sequences, 6% to 8% observed once, and the top ten hold approximately 0.99%. The input for sequencing was CD4+ T cells sorted from PBMCs, taken on the day of the yellow fever booster vaccination. Receptors originate from a young man who received the YFV17D yellow fever vaccine.

This clonotype has just a few counts. The J gene is TRBJ2-1, the V gene TRBV19, with D perhaps matching TRBD1 (5 bases). Looked up from germline, CDR1 is LNHDA and CDR2 is SQIVND (reference sequence). This CDR3 contains 16 residues. The V end lost 7 bases, the J end lost 3 bases, and 19 bases lay between the germline ends. The CDR3 protein is CASTFGFTGNYNEQFF. DNA for the CDR3: TGTGCCAGTACGTTCGGATTTACAGGAAACTACAATGAGCAGTTCTTC.

This clonotype was picked up many times. The rearrangement uses TRBV27 and TRBJ2-3, with TRBD2 matching 8 bases. Per germline, CDR1 MNHEY and CDR2 SMNVEV (reference sequence). V was clipped by 0 bases and J by 2 bases; unmatched bases: 10. This CDR3 comprises 18 residues. CDR3 DNA: TGTGCCAGCAGTTTATCTGGTAGCGGGGCGGCTTACACAGATACGCAGTATTTT. This codes for CASSLSGSGAAYTDTQYF.

This chain uses TRBV28 with TRBJ2-2, with 12 bases lining up with TRBD2. Trimming at V came to 3 bases and at J to 6 bases, leaving 11 bases not matched to a gene. Germline V gene data show CDR1 as MDHEN and CDR2 as SYDVKM. This CDR3 contains 18 residues. CDR3 nucleotides: TGTGCCAGCAGTTTTACCCTAGCGGGAGGGCCCTTTGCCGGGGAGCTGTTTTTT. It translates to CASSFTLAGGPFAGELFF.

This chain joins TRBV7-3 and TRBJ2-1, with a possible D match to TRBD2 (7 bases). The V end was cut by 5 bases, the J end by 0 bases, with 14 bases between. There are 16 residues in the CDR3. Germline CDR1 is SGHTA and CDR2 is FQGTGA. CDR3 DNA sequence: TGTGCCAGCAGCCGCGGGGGCAGAAGCTCCTACAATGAGCAGTTCTTC. Its translation: CASSRGGRSSYNEQFF.

This rearrangement joins TRBV29-1 to TRBJ2-7; 9 bases are shared with TRBD1. CDR3 length: 12 amino acids. The germline V gene encodes CDR1 SQVTM and CDR2 ANQGSEA. With 8 bases clipped from V and 6 bases from J, the junction kept 8 bases outside the gene matches. CDR3 nucleotide sequence: TGCAGCCTCGGGACAGGGAACGGCGAGCAGTACTTC. This sequence encodes CSLGTGNGEQYF.

This clonotype was counted many times. The chain joins TRBV20-1 to TRBJ2-1; D is possibly TRBD2 (6 bases). The germline V gene has CDR1 DFQATT and CDR2 SNEGSKA (reference sequence). The CDR3 is 13 amino acids. V was pared by 3 bases and J by 4 bases, with 10 bases between. The CDR3 loop reads CSASGRGYNEQFF. In DNA, the CDR3 is TGCAGTGCTAGTGGGCGGGGTTACAATGAGCAGTTCTTC.

The table lists this clonotype with a few counts. The chain has TRBV7-2 and TRBJ2-1; TRBD1 matches at 8 bases. The CDR3 has 15 residues. From germline, CDR1 is SGHTA and CDR2 FQGNSA. V shed 6 bases and J 9 bases; nucleotides not matched to a gene: 13. CDR3 protein: CASRPWGQARAEQFF. CDR3 coding DNA: TGTGCCAGCAGACCGTGGGGACAGGCGAGGGCTGAGCAGTTCTTC.

The table lists this clonotype with a few counts. A much larger clone sits a single nucleotide away, making a read error possible. The chain recombines TRBV7-9 with TRBJ2-7; unclear D gene. V lost 7 bases and J lost 0, with 4 bases in between. The germline V gene encodes CDR1 SEHNR and CDR2 FQNEAQ (reference sequence). The CDR3 totals 11 residues. In nucleotides, the CDR3 is TGTGCCAGCACCCGCTCCTACGAGCAGTACTTC. It specifies CASTRSYEQYF.

This clonotype was counted only a few times. The chain couples TRBV5-1 to TRBJ2-4, with 9 bases identical to TRBD1. V shed 4 bases and J 8 bases; nucleotides not matched to a gene: 4. Germline V CDR1 and CDR2: SGHRS, YFSETQ. The CDR3 loop spans 13 amino acids. As DNA, the CDR3 is TGCGCCAGCAGCCTCCGGACAGGGGACATTCAGTACTTC. Its translation: CASSLRTGDIQYF.

This rearrangement joins TRBV5-1 to TRBJ2-1; D remains unclear. This CDR3 is 16 amino acids long. Germline lookup yields CDR1 SGHRS and CDR2 YFSETQ. Deletions cut 7 bases from V and 2 bases from J, with 19 bases between. CDR3 amino acids: CASCLRESITYNEQFF. The CDR3 nucleotides are TGCGCCAGCTGCCTCCGAGAGAGCATAACCTACAATGAGCAGTTCTTC.

This clonotype was seen more than once but under ten times. The rearrangement links TRBV28 to TRBJ2-5; D unclear. Trimming shortened V by 6 bases and J by 5 bases, and 22 bases separated the two germline ends. CDR3 length: 16 amino acids. The germline gives CDR1 MDHEN, CDR2 SYDVKM. CDR3 sequence reads: CASRGRSELRYETQYF. The DNA of the CDR3 is TGTGCCAGCAGAGGTCGGTCGGAATTACGGTATGAGACCCAGTACTTC.

This clonotype was seen ten or more times. The chain combines TRBV20-1 with TRBJ2-2; D possibly corresponds to TRBD1 (5 bases). CDR3 size: 16 residues. Germline lookup yields CDR1 DFQATT and CDR2 SNEGSKA (reference sequence). The V end lost 0 bases, the J end lost 1 base, and 12 bases lay between the germline ends. CDR3 DNA: TGCAGTGCTAGAGATGGGGCGCGCCTGAACACCGGGGAGCTGTTTTTT. Translated: CSARDGARLNTGELFF.

This clonotype was seen repeatedly, ten times or more. The chain uses TRBV5-8 and TRBJ2-5; D is perhaps TRBD2 (5 bases). Trimming left V 4 bases short and J 0 bases short, with 10 bases between. CDR1 SGHTS and CDR2 YDEGEE come from the germline V gene. The CDR3 spans 14 residues. The CDR3 DNA sequence: TGTGCCAGCAGCCCGGGATTGTACCAAGAGACCCAGTACTTC. It specifies CASSPGLYQETQYF. Full variable domain (rest looked up from reference TRBV5-8 and TRBJ2-5): EAGVTQSPTHLIKTRGQQATLRCSPISGHTSVYWYQQALGLGLQFLLWYDEGEERNRGNFPPRFSGRQFPNYSSELNVNALELEDSALYLCASSPGLYQETQYFGPGTRLLVL.

This clonotype was seen only a few times. The gene calls are TRBV20-1 and TRBJ1-2; TRBD1 agrees at 11 bases. The germline V gene has CDR1 DFQATT and CDR2 SNEGSKA (reference sequence). With V trimmed by 3 bases and J by 4 bases, 4 bases remained unmatched. CDR3 length equals 14 residues. The CDR3, as DNA: TGCAGTGCTAGGGACAGGGGGCTCCTCTATGGCTACACCTTC. Translating gives CSARDRGLLYGYTF.

This clonotype has a count of ten or more. The gene calls are TRBV27 and TRBJ2-1, with a weak D call TRBD2 (6 bases). Germline CDR1 reads MNHEY; CDR2 reads SMNVEV (reference sequence). CDR3 length equals 15 residues. V lost 6 bases and J 6 bases, leaving 18 bases between the germline ends. CDR3 residues: CASRLARNTFNEQFF. The CDR3 nucleotides read TGTGCCAGCAGACTAGCTAGGAACACCTTCAATGAGCAGTTCTTC.

This clonotype has ten or more counts. V gene TRBV28 combines with J gene TRBJ2-2; a possible D gene is TRBD1 (7 bases). CDR1 is MDHEN, CDR2 SYDVKM, per germline. V was trimmed by 2 bases and J by 3 bases, leaving 16 bases between them. This CDR3 has 17 residues. The CDR3 here is CASSLTWTGGDTGELFF. The CDR3 DNA follows: TGTGCCAGCAGTTTAACCTGGACAGGCGGGGACACCGGGGAGCTGTTTTTT.

A few counts support this clonotype. This rearrangement joins TRBV20-1 to TRBJ2-7; D ambiguous. This CDR3 contains 14 residues. CDR1 and CDR2 (germline): DFQATT, SNEGSKA (reference sequence). Trimming took off 3 bases at V and 6 bases at J, with 18 bases between the two ends. The CDR3 protein is CSASVDPSTREQYF. CDR3 coding DNA: TGCAGTGCTAGTGTTGATCCGAGCACCCGCGAGCAGTACTTC.

The chain combines TRBV20-1 with TRBJ1-1; D may be TRBD1 (5 bases). Germline V gives CDR1 DFQATT, CDR2 SNEGSKA (reference sequence). This CDR3 contains 17 residues. V lost 5 bases and J lost 0, with 22 bases in between. CDR3 nucleotide sequence: TGCAGTGCTCCCCGAAGGCGGGGCGGGAGAATGAACACTGAAGCTTTCTTT. Its translation: CSAPRRRGGRMNTEAFF.

The sample holds many counts of this clonotype. The chain recombines TRBV10-3 with TRBJ2-7; the D gene is possibly TRBD1 (5 bases). There are 12 residues in the CDR3. Per germline, CDR1 ENHRY and CDR2 SYGVKD. V was pared by 3 bases and J by 9 bases, with 12 bases between. The CDR3 region is CAISEGSQGQYF. The CDR3, as DNA: TGTGCCATCAGTGAAGGTAGTCAGGGGCAGTACTTC.

This clonotype was recorded many times. The chain recombines TRBV12-3 or TRBV12-4 with TRBJ1-2, with a possible D match to TRBD1 (5 bases). The length of the CDR3 is 14 residues. Trimming cost V 7 bases and J 4 bases, with 16 bases left between them. For the CDR3, the DNA is TGTGCCAGCACCCCCCGGTGGACACCCTATGGCTACACCTTC. Its translation: CASTPRWTPYGYTF.

The V call is TRBV20-1, the J call TRBJ2-1, with 8 bases identical to TRBD1. CDR1 and CDR2 (germline): DFQATT, SNEGSKA (reference sequence). The V segment lost 2 bases and the J segment 2 bases; nucleotides outside the gene matches: 2. CDR3 size: 14 residues. The CDR3 bases are TGCAGTGCTAGACGGACAGGGACCTACAATGAGCAGTTCTTC. Encoded protein: CSARRTGTYNEQFF.

This clonotype was seen more than once but under ten times. The chain is built from TRBV14 and TRBJ2-7; no definite D call. V lost 0 bases to trimming and J lost 3 bases, with 15 bases between them. This CDR3 has 16 residues. The germline V gene encodes CDR1 SGHDN and CDR2 FVKESK. The CDR3 loop reads CASSQDNGVQYYEQYF. In DNA, the CDR3 is TGTGCCAGCAGCCAAGACAACGGAGTACAGTACTACGAGCAGTACTTC.

The chain combines TRBV20-1 with TRBJ2-2; 7 bases map to TRBD1. Germline-derived CDR1 and CDR2 are DFQATT and SNEGSKA (reference sequence). V lost 6 bases to trimming and J lost 1 base; unmatched junction nucleotides: 5. The CDR3 totals 14 residues. The CDR3 bases are TGCAGTGCCGGGACAGAGCGGAACACCGGGGAGCTGTTTTTT. Translated: CSAGTERNTGELFF.

This clonotype was detected a few times. This chain connects TRBV5-6 to TRBJ2-2; the D gene is possibly TRBD2 (6 bases). The germline CDR1 and CDR2 sequences are SGHDT and YYEEEE. The CDR3 extends over 14 amino acids. Trimming removed 2 bases at V and 4 bases at J, with 9 bases between. The CDR3: CASSLPGVTGELFF. The CDR3 DNA sequence: TGTGCCAGCAGCTTACCGGGAGTCACCGGGGAGCTGTTTTTT.

This clonotype showed up many times. The genes are TRBV5-1 and TRBJ2-3; 8 bases are a match to TRBD2. The V and J ends lost 4 bases and 2 bases, in that order; junction bases with no gene match: 3. CDR1 is SGHRS, CDR2 YFSETQ, per germline. The CDR3 totals 14 residues. The CDR3 DNA reads as TGCGCCAGCAGCCGGGGGGGGCCCACAGATACGCAGTATTTT. It specifies CASSRGGPTDTQYF.